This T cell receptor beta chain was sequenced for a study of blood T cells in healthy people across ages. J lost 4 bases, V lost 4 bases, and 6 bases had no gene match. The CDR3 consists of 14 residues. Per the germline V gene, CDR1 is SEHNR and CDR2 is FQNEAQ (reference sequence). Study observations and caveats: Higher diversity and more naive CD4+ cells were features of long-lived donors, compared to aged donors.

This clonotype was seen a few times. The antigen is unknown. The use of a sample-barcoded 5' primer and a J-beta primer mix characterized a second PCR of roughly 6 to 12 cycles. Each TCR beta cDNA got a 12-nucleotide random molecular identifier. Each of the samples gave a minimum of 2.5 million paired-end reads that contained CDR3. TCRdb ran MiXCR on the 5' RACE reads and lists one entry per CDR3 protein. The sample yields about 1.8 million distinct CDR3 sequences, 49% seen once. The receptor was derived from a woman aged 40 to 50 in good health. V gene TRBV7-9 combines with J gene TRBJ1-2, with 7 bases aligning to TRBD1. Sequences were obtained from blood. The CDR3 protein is CASSSSGQTYGYTF. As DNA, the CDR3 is TGTGCCAGCAGCTCCTCGGGACAGACCTATGGCTACACCTTC.